Listed here are 27 T cell receptor beta chains from one sample, sequenced in a study of blood T cell repertoires in COVID-19. Sequencing used immunoSEQ multiplex PCR; TCRdb keeps in-frame clones, though not all of them. The sample has over 150,000 clones; over 80% are singletons. Material for sequencing was peripheral blood. All receptors come from a woman in her thirties or forties with COVID-19, enrolled during active disease.

This sequence joins TRBV5-1 and TRBJ2-7; 9 positions match TRBD1. Germline values: CDR1 SGHRS, CDR2 YFSETQ. V was clipped by 4 bases and J by 2 bases; unmatched bases: 4. The length of the CDR3 is 14 residues. Here the CDR3 reads CASSPRQGAYEQYF. The CDR3 region has the DNA TGCGCCAGCAGCCCGAGACAGGGGGCCTACGAGCAGTACTTC.

The CDR3 loop is CASSFLSGGVGTDTQYF. The CDR3 DNA sequence: TGTGCCAGCAGTTTTTTATCGGGAGGGGTCGGCACAGATACGCAGTATTTT. The V gene is TRBV28, the J gene TRBJ2-3; the match to TRBD2 covers 8 bases. The J segment lost 1 base and the V segment lost 3 bases, leaving 9 bases of the junction unmatched. Germline V gene data show CDR1 as MDHEN and CDR2 as SYDVKM. The CDR3 loop spans 17 amino acids.

J is TRBJ2-3 and V is TRBV5-1; D may be TRBD2 (5 bases). The CDR3 totals 15 residues. Germline lookup yields CDR1 SGHRS and CDR2 YFSETQ. Trimming shortened V by 0 bases and J by 1 base, and 9 bases separated the two germline ends. The DNA for the CDR3 is TGCGCCAGCAGCTTGGCCGGGGTACGCACAGATACGCAGTATTTT. Residues: CASSLAGVRTDTQYF.

This chain uses TRBV19 with TRBJ1-3; D is ambiguous. V dropped 4 bases and J dropped 1 base, with 23 bases sitting between them. Germline CDR1 reads LNHDA; CDR2 reads SQIVND (reference sequence). The CDR3 sequence is 19 residues long. The CDR3 DNA reads as TGTGCCAGTAGTACTCTTGGCGTTAGCGGGCCCCTTTCTGGAAACACCATATATTTT. This gives the protein CASSTLGVSGPLSGNTIYF.

This clone has just a few counts. The rearrangement joins TRBV5-1 to TRBJ1-5; TRBD1 is a possible D gene (6 bases). The CDR3 loop spans 14 amino acids. The V gene's germline CDR1 is SGHRS and CDR2 YFSETQ. V was shortened by 1 base and J by 4 bases, with 9 bases between the two germline ends. CDR3 protein: CASSLSGQNQPQHF. CDR3 coding DNA: TGCGCCAGCAGCTTGTCAGGACAGAATCAGCCCCAGCATTTT.

This clone was found a few times. The genes are TRBV6-5 and TRBJ1-6, with D perhaps matching TRBD1 (6 bases). The germline V and J ends were trimmed by 7 bases and 2 bases, with 12 bases remaining between them. This CDR3 is built from 15 residues. From germline, CDR1 is MNHEY and CDR2 SVGAGI. The CDR3 here is CASTLTGTYNSPLHF. CDR3 in DNA: TGTGCCAGCACTCTGACAGGAACCTATAATTCACCCCTCCACTTT.

The chain is built from TRBV6-6 and TRBJ2-5; D gene unclear. V was pared by 3 bases and J by 5 bases, with 4 bases between. CDR1 MNHNY and CDR2 SVGAGI come from the germline V gene (reference sequence). The CDR3 runs to 11 residues. The CDR3 sequence: CASSYSETQYF. In DNA, the CDR3 is TGTGCCAGCAGTTATTCGGAGACCCAGTACTTC.

Comment on this clone: The germline gene is not matched at one end of the junction; a read error may be the cause. This chain links TRBV7-7 with TRBJ2-1; 8 bases are shared with TRBD2. From germline, CDR1 is SSHAT and CDR2 FNYEAQ (reference sequence). The CDR3 contains 18 residues. CDR3 coding DNA: TGTGCTAGCAGCTTCACCGGACTGGCGGGAGGCCACTACAATGAGCAGTTCTTC. The encoded protein is CASSFTGLAGGHYNEQFF.

V usage is TRBV4-1 and J usage is TRBJ1-6; D is ambiguous. Trimming removed 6 bases at V and 6 bases at J, with 6 bases between. The germline V gene encodes CDR1 MGHRA and CDR2 YSYEKL. There are 12 residues in the CDR3. As DNA, the CDR3 is TGCGCCAGCAGTAATGTTAATTCACCCCTCCACTTT. Protein sequence: CASSNVNSPLHF.

The gene calls are TRBV6-2 or TRBV6-3 and TRBJ2-1, with 14 positions matching TRBD2. The trim removed 2 bases at V and 8 bases at J, leaving 5 bases unmatched. The CDR3 has 16 amino acids. Germline V gene lookup returns CDR1 MNHEY and CDR2 SVGEGT. The CDR3 loop reads CASSYAGTSGSDEQFF. Here the CDR3 DNA reads TGTGCCAGCAGTTACGCGGGGACTAGCGGGAGCGATGAGCAGTTCTTC.

This chain uses TRBV27 with TRBJ2-3; 10 nucleotides match TRBD2. V gave up 3 bases and J gave up 1 base; unmatched junction bases: 4. Germline V gene data show CDR1 as MNHEY and CDR2 as SMNVEV (reference sequence). The CDR3 is 16 residues long. CDR3 sequence (DNA): TGTGCCAGCAGTTTTCCTAGCGGGAGTGGCACAGATACGCAGTATTTT. Its translation is CASSFPSGSGTDTQYF.

This clone was seen a handful of times. This chain links TRBV27 with TRBJ2-7; D unresolved. Germline-derived CDR1 and CDR2 are MNHEY and SMNVEV (reference sequence). V was cut by 6 bases and J by 2 bases, with 8 bases left in between. The CDR3 loop spans 12 amino acids. CDR3 bases: TGTGCCAGCAGCGGGTTTCCCTACGAGCAGTACTTC. This codes for CASSGFPYEQYF.

The count of this clone is one. The chain combines TRBV2 with TRBJ1-5; TRBD1 matches 10 bases. With 8 bases clipped from V and 2 bases from J, the junction kept 15 bases outside the gene matches. CDR3 length: 18 amino acids. Germline CDR1 is SNHLY and CDR2 is FYNNEI. The chain's CDR3 is CASQPGQGFTVGNQPQHF. In DNA, the CDR3 is TGTGCCAGCCAACCGGGACAGGGGTTCACGGTCGGCAATCAGCCCCAGCATTTT.

The chain has TRBV5-4 and TRBJ2-5, with TRBD2 identical over 14 bases. The CDR3 has 16 amino acids. J was trimmed by 5 bases and V by 4 bases; bases with no gene match: 7. Germline V gene data show CDR1 as SGHNT and CDR2 as YYREEE (reference sequence). CDR3 DNA: TGTGCCAGCAGCATTCGACTAGCGGGGGGGCAGGAGACCCAGTACTTC. Translated, it gives CASSIRLAGGQETQYF.

This clone showed up just once. The rearrangement joins TRBV27 to TRBJ1-2; 7 bases fit TRBD1. V dropped 7 bases and J dropped 7; count of bases not matched to a gene: 9. The CDR3 contains 13 residues. Looked up from germline, CDR1 is MNHEY and CDR2 is SMNVEV (reference sequence). CDR3 coding DNA: TGTGCCAGCAAAGGGGGCTGGGATACTGGCTACACCTTC. This gives the protein CASKGGWDTGYTF.

The chain carries TRBV5-1 and TRBJ1-1, with TRBD1 as a possible D gene (5 bases). CDR1 SGHRS and CDR2 YFSETQ come from the germline V gene. The CDR3 covers 13 residues. Between the trimmed V and J ends, which lost 1 base and 4 bases, there was a span of 8 bases. In nucleotides, the CDR3 is TGCGCCAGCAGCTTGACAGGCCTCACTGAAGCTTTCTTT. It encodes CASSLTGLTEAFF.

The rearrangement joins TRBV4-1 to TRBJ1-2; D remains ambiguous. The V and J ends lost 1 base and 0 bases respectively, with 12 bases between them. This CDR3 contains 16 residues. Germline V lookup: CDR1 MGHRA, CDR2 YSYEKL. The CDR3 DNA sequence: TGCGCCAGCAGCCAAGTAGTGGCGGGAACTAACTATGGCTACACCTTC. The encoded protein is CASSQVVAGTNYGYTF.

The chain couples TRBV4-2 to TRBJ2-5; the D gene is possibly TRBD1 (5 bases). This CDR3 region has 16 residues. Trimming left V 0 bases short and J 5 bases short, with 16 bases between. The germline V gene encodes CDR1 LGHNA and CDR2 YNFKEQ. The CDR3: CASSQEVRDDSETQYF. In nucleotides, the CDR3 is TGTGCCAGCAGCCAAGAGGTCAGGGATGACTCGGAGACCCAGTACTTC.

Here the CDR3 reads CASSLVDSSNQPQHF. Written as DNA, the CDR3 is TGTGCCAGCAGCTTGGTAGACAGTAGCAATCAGCCCCAGCATTTT. The genes are TRBV5-5 and TRBJ1-5; D is possibly TRBD1 (5 bases). Between the trimmed V and J ends, which lost 0 bases and 0 bases, there was a span of 7 bases. Germline V gene sequence: CDR1 SGHKS, CDR2 YYEKEE (reference sequence). The CDR3 length is 15 residues.

V usage is TRBV28 and J usage is TRBJ1-6; 11 nucleotides align to TRBD1. The V gene end was trimmed by 6 bases and the J gene end by 14 bases; junction bases not matched to a gene: 12. The length of the CDR3 is 15 residues. CDR1 is MDHEN and CDR2 is SYDVKM in the germline V gene. Here the CDR3 reads CASSSGTGGGTTLHF. CDR3 bases: TGTGCCAGCAGCTCCGGGACAGGGGGTGGGACCACCCTCCACTTT.

The rearrangement joins TRBV3-1 (or the pseudogene TRBV3-2) to TRBJ2-3; 7 positions agree with TRBD2. This CDR3 has 16 residues. V shed 4 bases and J 1 base; nucleotides not matched to a gene: 8. Germline V gene sequence: CDR1 LGHDT, CDR2 YNNKEL (reference sequence). The CDR3 region has the DNA TGTGCCAGCAGCCCCCCAGGGCGGGAGCGCACAGATACGCAGTATTTT. This gives the protein CASSPPGRERTDTQYF.

The chain joins TRBV6-5 to TRBJ1-4; 7 bases fit TRBD1. This CDR3 has 15 residues. The V gene's germline CDR1 is MNHEY and CDR2 SVGAGI. V shed 4 bases, J shed 8 bases, and the junction held 10 bases outside the gene matches. CDR3 in DNA: TGTGCCAGCAGTTCCGGGACAGAAGTGTGGGAAAAACTGTTTTTT. It yields the protein CASSSGTEVWEKLFF.

The V and J genes are TRBV28 and TRBJ2-3; 8 bases are a match to TRBD1. From germline, CDR1 is MDHEN and CDR2 SYDVKM. This CDR3 is built from 15 residues. Trimming removed 6 bases from V and 2 bases from J; junction bases left unmatched: 7. This chain's CDR3 is CASSPGDRHTDTQYF. In DNA form, the CDR3 reads TGTGCCAGCAGCCCGGGGGACAGGCACACAGATACGCAGTATTTT.

The chain links TRBV9 to TRBJ1-2; D is unresolved. The CDR3 runs to 12 residues. The germline gives CDR1 SGDLS, CDR2 YYNGEE. V was shortened by 3 bases and J by 7 bases, with 10 bases between the two germline ends. The CDR3 sequence: CASSARSGGYTF. The CDR3 nucleotides read TGTGCCAGCAGCGCCCGGAGCGGTGGCTACACCTTC.

This clone was counted a single time. CDR3 DNA: TGTGCCAGCAGCGTATGGGACAGGGGGGCCGAGCAGTACTTC. This gives the protein CASSVWDRGAEQYF. The chain employs TRBV9 and TRBJ2-7, with 11 positions matching TRBD1. Losses at the gene ends were 1 base for V and 6 bases for J; bases not matched to a gene: 3. Per germline, CDR1 SGDLS and CDR2 YYNGEE. The CDR3 has 14 amino acids.

The chain carries TRBV10-1 and TRBJ2-5; D is undetermined. The CDR3 runs to 14 residues. CDR1 is WNHNN, CDR2 SYGVQD, per germline (reference sequence). Trimming took 6 bases from V and 1 from J, leaving 12 bases between them. The CDR3 loop reads CASRKRQCQETQYF. DNA of the CDR3: TGCGCCAGCAGGAAGCGCCAATGCCAAGAGACCCAGTACTTC.

This chain uses TRBV6-5 with TRBJ1-1; TRBD1 aligns across 8 bases. Germline values: CDR1 MNHEY, CDR2 SVGAGI. This CDR3 is built from 15 residues. Trimming at V came to 6 bases and at J to 0 bases, leaving 6 bases not matched to a gene. The CDR3 DNA sequence: TGTGCCAGCAGGGGGGACAGGTCGTTGAACACTGAAGCTTTCTTT. Translation: CASRGDRSLNTEAFF.